The source of this TCR beta chain is a study of CD8+ T cells in alopecia areata. As for treatment: oral pan-JAK inhibitor, 5-10 mg twice daily. Per germline, CDR1 MNHEY and CDR2 SVGAGI. V was trimmed by 5 bases and J by 5 bases, leaving 15 bases between them. The CDR3 totals 15 residues. Extracted from the samples, RNA was reverse transcribed into cDNA to serve as the sequencing template. The method was immunoSEQ multiplex PCR; TCRdb's version includes in-frame clones alone and lacks a portion of them. The sample consists of 150,000 to 200,000 clones, approximately 50% of them appearing once. This clone was recorded a few times.

The sequence was collected from a human donor with alopecia areata. This chain links TRBV6-5 with TRBJ2-2; D is perhaps TRBD1 or TRBD2 (5 bases each). The sample was CD8+ T cells sorted from blood, taken at roughly week 52, from a patient treated with tofacitinib. The CDR3 sequence is CASSARDPGTGELFF. The CDR3 region has the DNA TGTGCCAGCAGTGCTCGGGACCCCGGAACCGGGGAGCTGTTTTTT.